These 17 T cell receptor beta chains were all obtained from the same sample, sequenced in a study of T cell changes during pregnancy in multiple sclerosis. Clones were sequenced by immunoSEQ multiplex PCR, and TCRdb holds only the in-frame ones, with some missing. The sample lists roughly 34,000 clones, 90% occurring once. This material consisted of CD4+ T cells from peripheral blood mononuclear cells, taken in the second trimester of pregnancy. Receptors originate from a female donor in good health, enrolled as a control in a pregnancy study.

The chain joins TRBV7-6 to TRBJ2-2; 10 bases agree with TRBD2. The ends lost 4 bases at V and 5 bases at J; junction bases unmatched: 4. The CDR3 length is 15 residues. Germline assignment: CDR1 SGHVS and CDR2 FNYEAQ. The CDR3 nucleotides are TGTGCCAGCAGCTCAGCGGGGGGGCGGACCGGGGAGCTGTTTTTT. Amino acid sequence: CASSSAGGRTGELFF.

The rearrangement uses TRBV15 and TRBJ2-7, with D hard to call. This CDR3 spans 15 amino acids. Germline values: CDR1 LNHNV, CDR2 YYDKDF (reference sequence). V lost 0 bases to trimming and J lost 0 bases, with 9 bases between them. CDR3 in amino acids: CATSREKTRSYEQYF. CDR3 bases: TGTGCCACCAGCAGAGAGAAAACGCGCTCCTACGAGCAGTACTTC.

CDR3 region: CASSRPGGSSYEQYF. In nucleotides, the CDR3 is TGTGCCAGCAGCCGTCCGGGCGGGAGCTCCTACGAGCAGTACTTC. V gene TRBV27 combines with J gene TRBJ2-7; 7 bases agree with TRBD2. CDR1 MNHEY and CDR2 SMNVEV come from the germline V gene (reference sequence). The CDR3 is made up of 15 amino acids. V lost 6 bases, J lost 0 bases, and 8 bases stayed unmatched.

This clone was counted between two and nine times. The chain uses TRBV29-1 and TRBJ1-2, with no clear D. Trimming stripped 3 bases from V and 2 bases from J, with 10 bases between. CDR3 length equals 13 residues. CDR1 SQVTM and CDR2 ANQGSEA come from the germline V gene. Written as DNA, the CDR3 is TGCAGCGTTGACGCGGGGATCAACTATGGCTACACCTTC. Residues: CSVDAGINYGYTF. Complete variable domain (other parts from reference TRBV29-1 and TRBJ1-2): SAVISQKPSRDICQRGTSLTIQCQVDSQVTMMFWYRQQPGQSLTLIATANQGSEATYESGFVIDKFPISRPNLTFSTLTVSNMSPEDSSIYLCSVDAGINYGYTFGSGTRLTVV.

This chain connects TRBV7-9 to TRBJ1-2, with 7 positions matching TRBD1. The CDR3 contains 12 residues. The ends lost 5 bases at V and 12 bases at J; junction bases unmatched: 9. CDR1 and CDR2 from the germline V gene are SEHNR and FQNEAQ (reference sequence). This CDR3 reads CASSALDRTNTF. CDR3 sequence (DNA): TGTGCCAGCAGCGCCTTGGACAGGACGAACACCTTC.

The chain links TRBV28 to TRBJ1-5; D possibly corresponds to TRBD1 (6 bases). The CDR3 is 14 residues long. CDR1 is MDHEN, CDR2 SYDVKM, per germline. V was shortened by 5 bases and J by 2 bases, with 10 bases between the two germline ends. CDR3 sequence reads: CASSIRQGNQPQHF. CDR3 sequence (DNA): TGTGCCAGCAGTATTCGACAGGGCAATCAGCCCCAGCATTTT.

V and J are TRBV5-4 and TRBJ1-2, with D perhaps TRBD1 (6 bases). In germline, CDR1 is SGHNT, CDR2 YYREEE (reference sequence). Trimming removed 4 bases at V and 6 bases at J, with 13 bases between. CDR3 size: 13 residues. DNA of the CDR3: TGTGCCAGCAGCGCCGGGACATCCAATGGCTACACCTTC. Its translation is CASSAGTSNGYTF.

The CDR3 reads CASNGRGGSNTEAFF. The CDR3 DNA reads as TGTGCCAGCAATGGACGAGGGGGATCGAACACTGAAGCTTTCTTT. V usage is TRBV6-5 and J usage is TRBJ1-1; a possible D gene is TRBD1 (6 bases). The germline gives CDR1 MNHEY, CDR2 SVGAGI. The CDR3 contains 15 residues. Trimming stripped 7 bases from V and 1 base from J, with 16 bases between.

The chain employs TRBV7-2 and TRBJ1-2; possible D gene TRBD1, 5 bases. The V and J ends lost 5 bases and 7 bases respectively, with 20 bases between them. The CDR3 has 15 amino acids. The germline gives CDR1 SGHTA, CDR2 FQGNSA. CDR3 sequence (DNA): TGTGCCAGCAGCGCCCGGGAGGGACGCCCGGTTGGCTACACCTTC. Its translation: CASSAREGRPVGYTF. Filled out from reference TRBV7-2 and TRBJ1-2, the complete variable domain reads GAGVSQSPSNKVTEKGKDVELRCDPISGHTALYWYRQSLGQGLEFLIYFQGNSAPDKSGLPSDRFSAERTGGSVSTLTIQRTQQEDSAVYLCASSAREGRPVGYTFGSGTRLTVV.

This chain uses TRBV7-2 with TRBJ2-3; TRBD2 aligns across 14 bases. This CDR3 contains 16 residues. With 5 bases clipped from V and 8 bases from J, the junction kept 9 bases outside the gene matches. Per germline, CDR1 SGHTA and CDR2 FQGNSA. The CDR3 nucleotides read TGTGCCAGCAGCCTGGGACTAGCGGGGGTCAGTGGTACGCAGTATTTT. Encoded protein: CASSLGLAGVSGTQYF.

V usage is TRBV19 and J usage is TRBJ2-2; D remains ambiguous. Trimming shortened V by 3 bases and J by 2 bases, and 7 bases separated the two germline ends. This CDR3 has 14 amino acids. CDR1 is LNHDA, CDR2 SQIVND, per germline (reference sequence). The chain's CDR3 is CASSISPNTGELFF. The DNA of the CDR3 is TGTGCCAGTAGTATCTCTCCTAACACCGGGGAGCTGTTTTTT.

This chain uses TRBV7-6 with TRBJ2-2, with D tentatively TRBD2 (5 bases). V was cut by 7 bases and J by 3 bases, with 9 bases left in between. CDR1 and CDR2 (germline): SGHVS, FNYEAQ. The CDR3 runs to 13 residues. The CDR3 DNA reads as TGTGCCAGCACGGGGAAGGACACCGGGGAGCTGTTTTTT. Its translation is CASTGKDTGELFF. Based on the CDR3 plus reference TRBV7-6 and TRBJ2-2, the full variable domain is GAGVSQSPRYKVTKRGQDVALRCDPISGHVSLYWYRQALGQGPEFLTYFNYEAQQDKSGLPNDRFSAERPEGSISTLTIQRTEQRDSAMYRCASTGKDTGELFFGEGSRLTVL.

This chain links TRBV19 with TRBJ2-1; 10 bases match TRBD2. The V gene end was trimmed by 7 bases and the J gene end by 7 bases; junction bases not matched to a gene: 10. The CDR3 contains 15 residues. CDR1 LNHDA and CDR2 SQIVND come from the germline V gene (reference sequence). CDR3 bases: TGTGCCAGTACCGCCGGGACTAGCGCGTTAAATGAGCAGTTCTTC. Translated, it gives CASTAGTSALNEQFF.

V is TRBV30 and J is TRBJ2-7; 7 bases line up with TRBD1. The junction had 6 bases not matched to a gene; V was cut back by 2 bases and J by 5 bases. This CDR3 contains 13 residues. Germline V gives CDR1 GTSNPN, CDR2 SVGIG (reference sequence). DNA of the CDR3: TGTGCCTGGAGTAAACAGGGGATCGACGAGCAGTACTTC. Amino acid sequence: CAWSKQGIDEQYF.

J is TRBJ2-1 and V is TRBV30; no firm D call. The germline CDR1 and CDR2 sequences are GTSNPN and SVGIG (reference sequence). The CDR3 has 11 residues. The V gene lost 1 base and the J gene lost 4 bases, with 2 bases spanning the gap. CDR3 amino acids: CAWSAYNEQFF. The CDR3 DNA follows: TGTGCCTGGAGTGCATACAATGAGCAGTTCTTC.

The chain combines TRBV19 with TRBJ2-3; possible D gene TRBD2, 5 bases. Trimming cost V 7 bases and J 2 bases, with 10 bases left between them. Germline V gene data show CDR1 as LNHDA and CDR2 as SQIVND (reference sequence). This CDR3 is built from 13 residues. The CDR3 region is CASKAGLTDTQYF. The CDR3 DNA follows: TGTGCCAGTAAGGCAGGACTCACAGATACGCAGTATTTT. The variable domain in full, with the rest retrieved from reference TRBV19 and TRBJ2-3, is DGGITQSPKYLFRKEGQNVTLSCEQNLNHDAMYWYRQDPGQGLRLIYYSQIVNDFQKGDIAEGYSVSREKKESFPLTVTSAQKNPTAFYLCASKAGLTDTQYFGPGTRLTVL.

V and J are TRBV25-1 and TRBJ1-2; 7 positions agree with TRBD1. Germline trimming cut 3 bases from V and 3 bases from J; bases unmatched to any gene: 7. Germline V gene data show CDR1 as MGHDK and CDR2 as SYGVNS. CDR3 length equals 15 residues. CDR3 sequence reads: CASSDDREAYYGYTF. The CDR3 DNA follows: TGTGCCAGCAGTGACGACAGGGAGGCTTACTATGGCTACACCTTC.